Sequencing of this T cell receptor (beta chain) was carried out in a study of T cells in women clearing cervical HPV infection. Study as a whole: Women with histologically confirmed HPV16-related CIN3 or worse, 2 with invasive cancer, served as cases. Controls' single incident HPV16 infection cleared within 12 months without precancer. Blood came at first lesion visit for cases, post-clearance for controls. Whole-study findings and limits: CIN3+ cases had significantly higher TCR repertoire richness than controls, but evenness did not differ.

Comments on this clone: Its antigen remains unidentified. The CDR3 end falls 3 residues outside the read, so it is completed with the germline J gene.

The assay was immunoSEQ multiplex PCR, and TCRdb's table has in-frame clones only and misses some. Its listing shows roughly 48,000 clones. V was clipped by 2 bases and J by 5 bases; unmatched bases: 8. Per the germline V gene, CDR1 is GTSNPN and CDR2 is SVGIG (reference sequence). This CDR3 comprises 15 residues. The chain employs TRBV30 and TRBJ1-5; 8 bases are shared with TRBD1. The receptor's source is a woman aged 18 to 75 with a cervical HPV16 infection that either progressed to CIN3+ or cleared (not recorded which). The sample consisted of blood buffy coat. CDR3 DNA (partial): TGTGCCTGGAGTCCCCGGGACAGGTGGTATCAGCCC. This gives the protein CAWSPRDRWYQP. The complete CDR3 reads CAWSPRDRWYQPQHF.